The clone carrying this TCR beta chain has a handful of counts. This sample stems from a study of blood T cell repertoires in COVID-19. On the study more broadly: Samples taken during acute and convalescent COVID-19 were collected in the United States, Italy and Spain. From T cells, B-cell-depleted T cells, or PBMCs came the material, which was cDNA or gDNA.

The CDR3 loop spans 15 amino acids. J lost 5 bases, V lost 3 bases, and 11 bases had no gene match. Germline V CDR1 and CDR2: SQVTM, ANQGSEA. Original data processing: Estimated nucleated cell counts came from reference gene primer amplification. Profiling relied on immunoSEQ multiplex PCR, and the TCRdb table lists in-frame clones only, not all of them. The V and J calls and the clone size are those of that table, but D and trimming were determined from the DNA. The sample yields about 260,000 clones, about 89% seen once. The receptor's source is a middle-aged woman who had recovered from COVID-19. The V call is TRBV29-1, the J call TRBJ1-2, with 8 bases aligning to TRBD1. Sequenced material: peripheral blood. The CDR3 here is CSVDPGVQGAYGYTF. In DNA, the CDR3 is TGCAGCGTTGACCCTGGGGTGCAGGGGGCATATGGCTACACCTTC. Full variable domain (missing parts from reference TRBV29-1 and TRBJ1-2): SAVISQKPSRDICQRGTSLTIQCQVDSQVTMMFWYRQQPGQSLTLIATANQGSEATYESGFVIDKFPISRPNLTFSTLTVSNMSPEDSSIYLCSVDPGVQGAYGYTFGSGTRLTVV.